The 18 T cell receptor beta chains below come from one sample, sequenced in a study of T cells in Graves' hyperthyroidism and ophthalmopathy. Amplification yielded TCR beta CDR3 regions, with RNA transcripts as the source. The HTBI primer set drove a first-round RT-PCR of the TCR CDR3. TCRdb reanalysed the multiplex PCR reads using MiXCR and keeps one entry per CDR3 protein. The sample holds approximately 600,000 distinct CDR3 sequences; 15% to 20% are singletons and the top ten take around 4%. Sequencing was carried out using blood. Receptors were obtained from a woman aged 25 to 39 with Graves' hyperthyroidism.

The V gene is TRBV7-2, the J gene TRBJ2-7; D is undetermined. CDR1 and CDR2 (germline): SGHTA, FQGNSA. V lost 3 bases and J lost 6, with 12 bases in between. The CDR3 covers 13 residues. The CDR3 region has the DNA TGTGCCAGCAGCTTCGATTTCGTCTCCGAGCAGTACTTC. Amino acids: CASSFDFVSEQYF. Drawing the rest from reference TRBV7-2 and TRBJ2-7, the complete variable domain is GAGVSQSPSNKVTEKGKDVELRCDPISGHTALYWYRQSLGQGLEFLIYFQGNSAPDKSGLPSDRFSAERTGGSVSTLTIQRTQQEDSAVYLCASSFDFVSEQYFGPGTRLTVT.

This clonotype was counted between two and nine times. One junction end does not reproduce the germline sequence, and a read error may be involved. The chain is built from TRBV2 and TRBJ2-5, with 9 bases identical to TRBD2. Germline CDR1 and CDR2: SNHLY and FYNNEI. The CDR3 is 15 amino acids. The DNA for the CDR3 is TGTGCCAGCAGCGCTGGGACTAGCTTTCAAGGGACCCAGTACTTC. Residues: CASSAGTSFQGTQYF.

This clonotype appeared many times. This chain joins TRBV5-6 and TRBJ1-1, with D possibly being TRBD1 (6 bases). The CDR3 totals 13 residues. Germline lookup yields CDR1 SGHDT and CDR2 YYEEEE. V dropped 6 bases and J dropped 6 bases, with 15 bases sitting between them. CDR3 sequence: CASTNLQGPEAFF. CDR3 bases: TGTGCCAGCACAAACTTACAGGGCCCTGAAGCTTTCTTT.

This clonotype appeared many times. The DNA of the CDR3 is TGTGCCAGCCGGGCAGGGGCAACTAATGAAAAACTGTTTTTT. Its translation: CASRAGATNEKLFF. This chain connects TRBV2 to TRBJ1-4, with TRBD1 as a possible D gene (6 bases). Between the trimmed V and J ends, which lost 8 bases and 0 bases, there was a span of 10 bases. Germline lookup yields CDR1 SNHLY and CDR2 FYNNEI. The CDR3 is 14 amino acids.

Regarding this clonotype: A read error may be the cause here, since a much bigger clone is one base away. The chain links TRBV11-2 to TRBJ2-1; 7 positions match TRBD1. There are 14 residues in the CDR3. Germline lookup yields CDR1 SGHAT and CDR2 FQNNGV. The CDR3 DNA reads TGTGCCAGCATACTAGGGGGCTCCTACGATGAGCAGTTCTTC. Encoded protein: CASILGGSYDEQFF.

This clonotype has a count of ten or more. The rearrangement joins TRBV6-2 or TRBV6-3 to TRBJ2-7; possibly TRBD1 for D (5 bases). The germline V gene encodes CDR1 MNHEY and CDR2 SVGEGT. V lost 5 bases and J 0 bases, leaving 17 bases between the germline ends. This CDR3 has 16 amino acids. The CDR3 spells CASSLPTGSNSYEQYF. The CDR3 region has the DNA TGTGCCAGCAGTCTCCCAACAGGCTCCAACTCCTACGAGCAGTACTTC.

This clonotype was seen a few times. V and J are TRBV6-1 and TRBJ2-7; TRBD2 is a possible D gene (6 bases). The germline gives CDR1 MNHNS, CDR2 SASEGT. V was shortened by 7 bases and J by 1 base, with 17 bases between the two germline ends. The length of the CDR3 is 15 residues. The CDR3 DNA follows: TGTGCCAGCACTCCAATGGGACTTCCGTCCTACGAGCAGTACTTC. This codes for CASTPMGLPSYEQYF.

This clonotype was seen many times. The V gene is TRBV12-3 or TRBV12-4, the J gene TRBJ1-2; TRBD1 agrees at 7 bases. V was clipped by 6 bases and J by 8 bases; unmatched bases: 3. This CDR3 contains 11 residues. DNA for the CDR3: TGTGCCAGCAGACAGGGGTTGGGCTACACCTTC. Translation: CASRQGLGYTF.

This clonotype was seen ten or more times. This chain joins TRBV5-1 and TRBJ1-2; TRBD1 might be the D (5 bases). Germline V gene sequence: CDR1 SGHRS, CDR2 YFSETQ. The CDR3 length is 14 residues. V was pared by 3 bases and J by 2 bases, with 11 bases between. The CDR3 DNA reads TGCGCCAGCAGCTCGTCGGGGGGGAACTATGGCTACACCTTC. Translation: CASSSSGGNYGYTF.

The CDR3 nucleotides are TGTGCCTGGAGTGCCCTACCCGAGGGGACTAGTTCAGATACGCAGTATTTT. Translated, it gives CAWSALPEGTSSDTQYF. The V call is TRBV30, the J call TRBJ2-3; 8 bases are a match to TRBD2. CDR1 is GTSNPN, CDR2 SVGIG, per germline (reference sequence). V lost 1 base to trimming and J lost 4 bases; unmatched junction nucleotides: 13. CDR3 length: 17 residues. The complete variable domain, with remaining parts taken from reference TRBV30 and TRBJ2-3, reads SQTIHQWPATLVQPVGSPLSLECTVEGTSNPNLYWYRQAAGRGLQLLFYSVGIGQISSEVPQNLSASRPQDRQFILSSKKLLLSDSGFYLCAWSALPEGTSSDTQYFGPGTRLTVL.

CDR3 protein: CSATSGSVYEQFF. The DNA for the CDR3 is TGCAGTGCTACTAGCGGGAGTGTCTATGAGCAGTTCTTC. The chain has TRBV20-1 and TRBJ2-1; 10 bases fit TRBD2. The CDR3 spans 13 residues. In germline, CDR1 is DFQATT, CDR2 SNEGSKA (reference sequence). V shed 4 bases, J shed 8 bases, and the junction held 5 bases outside the gene matches.

V gene TRBV6-1 combines with J gene TRBJ2-1; TRBD2 matches 14 bases. J lost 7 bases, V lost 5 bases, and 10 bases had no gene match. CDR1 MNHNS and CDR2 SASEGT come from the germline V gene. The CDR3 loop spans 17 amino acids. Here the CDR3 reads CASSTIGTSGSGNEQFF. For the CDR3, the DNA is TGTGCCAGCAGTACAATAGGGACTAGCGGGAGTGGAAATGAGCAGTTCTTC.

The sample holds many counts of this clonotype. The chain has TRBV27 and TRBJ1-1, with unresolved D. CDR1 MNHEY and CDR2 SMNVEV come from the germline V gene (reference sequence). Trimming took 7 bases from V and 3 from J, leaving 9 bases between them. The CDR3 runs 12 residues. The DNA of the CDR3 is TGTGCCAGCAAGGGTGGGGACACTGAAGCTTTCTTT. It encodes CASKGGDTEAFF.

About this clonotype: Here the CDR3 omits its conserved ending phenylalanine or tryptophan, so a read error is the likely source. The chain is built from TRBV5-1 and TRBJ1-5; D remains unclear. Trimming shortened V by 3 bases and J by 2 bases, and 15 bases separated the two germline ends. The CDR3 covers 16 residues. Per germline, CDR1 SGHRS and CDR2 YFSETQ. CDR3 sequence (DNA): TGCGCCAGCAGCTGGCGGACGTGTGAGGGCAATCAGCCCCAGCATCTT. Translation: CASSWRTCEGNQPQHL.

This clonotype was observed a few times. Compared with germline, one end of the junction differs, possibly owing to a read error. J is TRBJ2-3 and V is TRBV20-1; TRBD2 matches at 10 bases. Germline V gene sequence: CDR1 DFQATT, CDR2 SNEGSKA (reference sequence). The CDR3 totals 14 residues. The CDR3 region is CNAPGTSGTDTQYF. For the CDR3, the DNA is TGCAATGCTCCTGGGACTAGCGGCACAGATACGCAGTATTTT.

This clonotype was seen only a few times. The CDR3: CASSARDPLLGYGYTF. In DNA, the CDR3 is TGTGCCAGCAGTGCACGGGACCCCTTGTTGGGATATGGCTACACCTTC. The V and J genes are TRBV28 and TRBJ1-2; D is perhaps TRBD1 (5 bases). This CDR3 contains 16 residues. Trimming took 5 bases from V and 5 from J, leaving 21 bases between them. Germline assignment: CDR1 MDHEN and CDR2 SYDVKM.

The chain carries TRBV4-1 and TRBJ1-4; D call uncertain. Deletions cut 0 bases from V and 8 bases from J, with 13 bases between. This CDR3 is 15 amino acids long. Per germline, CDR1 MGHRA and CDR2 YSYEKL. CDR3 in amino acids: CASSQDGSGGEKLFF. Here the CDR3 DNA reads TGCGCCAGCAGCCAAGATGGGTCAGGTGGGGAAAAACTGTTTTTT.

This clonotype was found many times. The V and J genes are TRBV6-1 and TRBJ2-7, with D possibly matching TRBD2 (5 bases). The V end was cut by 2 bases, the J end by 5 bases, with 10 bases between. The CDR3 length is 13 residues. Germline CDR1 is MNHNS and CDR2 is SASEGT. CDR3 sequence: CASSEREWDEQYF. In DNA form, the CDR3 reads TGTGCCAGCAGTGAAAGGGAGTGGGACGAGCAGTACTTC.